This entry lists 17 T cell receptor beta chains sequenced from one sample in a study of blood T cell repertoires in COVID-19. Sequenced by immunoSEQ multiplex PCR; TCRdb stores in-frame clones only, minus some. The sample contains about 38,000 clones, approximately 86% of which appear only once. Specimen: peripheral blood. The source of these receptors is a human donor in a cohort sampled during active COVID-19.

The chain combines TRBV21-1 with TRBJ2-2; no check of the table's D call, TRBD1, against the DNA was made. TRBV21-1 is deemed a pseudogene. The CDR3 is 15 residues long. The CDR3 region has the DNA TGTGCCAGCAGCAACGCCGGGACACGGACCGGGGAGCTGTTTTTT. Translating gives CASSNAGTRTGELFF.

The chain links TRBV13 to TRBJ2-1, with TRBD2 identical over 7 bases. Per the germline V gene, CDR1 is PRHDT and CDR2 is FYEKMQ (reference sequence). The CDR3 runs 15 residues. V lost 5 bases, J lost 0 bases, and 4 bases stayed unmatched. DNA for the CDR3: TGTGCCAGCAGCATTGGGGGGGTCTCCTACAATGAGCAGTTCTTC. The encoded protein is CASSIGGVSYNEQFF.

The genes are TRBV7-8 and TRBJ2-7; TRBD2 agrees at 12 bases. In germline, CDR1 is SGHVS, CDR2 FQNEAQ. V was clipped by 5 bases and J by 10 bases; unmatched bases: 3. The CDR3 loop spans 12 amino acids. The CDR3 is CASSPTSGGQYF. As DNA, the CDR3 is TGTGCCAGCAGCCCGACTAGCGGGGGACAGTACTTC.

V gene TRBV19 combines with J gene TRBJ1-1, with D tentatively TRBD1 (5 bases). CDR1 is LNHDA, CDR2 SQIVND, per germline (reference sequence). The CDR3 covers 15 residues. V dropped 6 bases and J dropped 5 bases, with 19 bases sitting between them. CDR3 in DNA: TGTGCCAGTAGGGGGGGTTCGATCGGTTATACTGAAGCTTTCTTT. Residues: CASRGGSIGYTEAFF. Full variable domain (remainder filled in from reference TRBV19 and TRBJ1-1): DGGITQSPKYLFRKEGQNVTLSCEQNLNHDAMYWYRQDPGQGLRLIYYSQIVNDFQKGDIAEGYSVSREKKESFPLTVTSAQKNPTAFYLCASRGGSIGYTEAFFGQGTRLTVV.

This sequence joins TRBV4-3 and TRBJ2-6; D unclear. CDR1 LGHNA and CDR2 YSLEER come from the germline V gene. The CDR3 spans 18 residues. V gave up 1 base and J gave up 0 bases, with 13 bases separating them. For the CDR3, the DNA is TGCGCCAGCAGCCAAGTTGCAGTTGCTGTCTCTGGGGCCAACGTCCTGACTTTC. Its protein is CASSQVAVAVSGANVLTF.

This chain joins TRBV29-1 and TRBJ2-1; a possible D gene is TRBD2 (6 bases). The CDR3 loop spans 14 amino acids. V lost 4 bases and J 3 bases, leaving 13 bases between the germline ends. Germline-derived CDR1 and CDR2 are SQVTM and ANQGSEA. The CDR3 DNA sequence: TGCAGCGTTGTCTGGGCGGGACTCTACAATGAGCAGTTCTTC. Translation: CSVVWAGLYNEQFF.

The chain is built from TRBV7-6 and TRBJ2-7, with D uncertain. Trimming left V 1 base short and J 3 bases short, with 7 bases between. This CDR3 region has 13 residues. Per the germline V gene, CDR1 is SGHVS and CDR2 is FNYEAQ. The CDR3 DNA sequence: TGTGCCAGCAGCTTAGAAAAGAGCTACGAGCAGTACTTC. This encodes CASSLEKSYEQYF.

The count of this clone is one. CDR3 bases: TGCAGCGCCACGCCAAGGAGCAGCTACAATGAGCAGTTCTTC. It codes for CSATPRSSYNEQFF. This chain joins TRBV29-1 and TRBJ2-1; D ambiguous. There are 14 residues in the CDR3. Germline CDR1 SQVTM, CDR2 ANQGSEA. Trimming removed 7 bases at V and 3 bases at J, with 16 bases between.

This chain uses TRBV30 with TRBJ1-1; TRBD1 might be the D (6 bases). The CDR3 has 11 residues. V was pared by 3 bases and J by 5 bases, with 7 bases between. CDR1 is GTSNPN and CDR2 is SVGIG in the germline V gene (reference sequence). The CDR3 sequence: CAWSGQTEAFF. CDR3 sequence (DNA): TGTGCCTGGAGCGGACAGACTGAAGCTTTCTTT.

The chain carries TRBV11-3 and TRBJ1-1; D uncertain. The CDR3 is 13 residues long. Germline-derived CDR1 and CDR2 are SGHNT and YENEEA. The V and J ends lost 2 bases and 1 base respectively, with 5 bases between them. CDR3 in DNA: TGTGCCAGCAGCTTAATGGCGAACACTGAAGCTTTCTTT. This encodes CASSLMANTEAFF.

The genes are TRBV6-2 or TRBV6-3 and TRBJ2-7; D may be TRBD1 (6 bases). Looked up from germline, CDR1 is MNHEY and CDR2 is SVGEGT. V shed 0 bases and J shed 7 bases, with 16 bases lying between them. The CDR3 is 15 residues long. The CDR3 protein is CASSYSSAGVREQYF. Written as DNA, the CDR3 is TGTGCCAGCAGTTACTCGTCGGCAGGGGTCAGGGAGCAGTACTTC.

V and J are TRBV9 and TRBJ2-2; 7 nucleotides agree with TRBD1. Trimming cost V 7 bases and J 1 base; bases outside gene matches: 1. The CDR3 is made up of 13 amino acids. CDR1 and CDR2 (germline): SGDLS, YYNGEE. The chain's CDR3 is CASRTGNTGELFF. The DNA for the CDR3 is TGTGCCAGCCGGACAGGGAACACCGGGGAGCTGTTTTTT.

V usage is TRBV28 and J usage is TRBJ2-5; D is perhaps TRBD1 (6 bases). Trimming took 1 base from V and 3 from J, leaving 12 bases between them. Germline V gives CDR1 MDHEN, CDR2 SYDVKM. The CDR3 runs to 15 residues. The CDR3 DNA sequence: TGTGCCAGCAGTTTATTACGGGACACAGAAGAGACCCAGTACTTC. The encoded protein is CASSLLRDTEETQYF.

The chain recombines TRBV5-4 with TRBJ2-1; TRBD2 matches 8 bases. V was pared by 0 bases and J by 4 bases, with 6 bases of the junction left unmatched. The germline CDR1 and CDR2 sequences are SGHNT and YYREEE (reference sequence). CDR3 size: 16 residues. The CDR3 DNA follows: TGTGCCAGCAGCTTGGAGGGGACTAGTTTGTACAATGAGCAGTTCTTC. Translation gives CASSLEGTSLYNEQFF. Complete variable domain (other parts from reference TRBV5-4 and TRBJ2-1): ETGVTQSPTHLIKTRGQQVTLRCSSQSGHNTVSWYQQALGQGPQFIFQYYREEENGRGNFPPRFSGLQFPNYSSELNVNALELDDSALYLCASSLEGTSLYNEQFFGPGTRLTVL.

This sequence joins TRBV5-1 and TRBJ2-2; 13 positions agree with TRBD2. Looked up from germline, CDR1 is SGHRS and CDR2 is YFSETQ. The J segment lost 5 bases and the V segment lost 2 bases, leaving 9 bases of the junction unmatched. The CDR3 runs to 18 residues. In nucleotides, the CDR3 is TGCGCCAGCAGCTTCTACGGACTAGCGGGAGCTGAAACCGGGGAGCTGTTTTTT. The encoded protein is CASSFYGLAGAETGELFF.

The chain carries TRBV6-2 or TRBV6-3 and TRBJ2-7, with D unresolved. V was shortened by 2 bases and J by 2 bases, with 4 bases between the two germline ends. Germline CDR1 reads MNHEY; CDR2 reads SVGEGT. The CDR3 has 12 residues. This chain's CDR3 is CASSYVAYEQYF. The DNA of the CDR3 is TGTGCCAGCAGTTACGTAGCCTACGAGCAGTACTTC.

The J gene is TRBJ1-1, the V gene TRBV27; 7 bases map to TRBD1. With 3 bases clipped from V and 4 bases from J, the junction kept 8 bases outside the gene matches. This CDR3 is built from 15 residues. Germline V gene lookup returns CDR1 MNHEY and CDR2 SMNVEV (reference sequence). CDR3 nucleotides: TGTGCCAGCAGTTTCGGACAGGTTGTAGGCACTGAAGCTTTCTTT. Translated, it gives CASSFGQVVGTEAFF.